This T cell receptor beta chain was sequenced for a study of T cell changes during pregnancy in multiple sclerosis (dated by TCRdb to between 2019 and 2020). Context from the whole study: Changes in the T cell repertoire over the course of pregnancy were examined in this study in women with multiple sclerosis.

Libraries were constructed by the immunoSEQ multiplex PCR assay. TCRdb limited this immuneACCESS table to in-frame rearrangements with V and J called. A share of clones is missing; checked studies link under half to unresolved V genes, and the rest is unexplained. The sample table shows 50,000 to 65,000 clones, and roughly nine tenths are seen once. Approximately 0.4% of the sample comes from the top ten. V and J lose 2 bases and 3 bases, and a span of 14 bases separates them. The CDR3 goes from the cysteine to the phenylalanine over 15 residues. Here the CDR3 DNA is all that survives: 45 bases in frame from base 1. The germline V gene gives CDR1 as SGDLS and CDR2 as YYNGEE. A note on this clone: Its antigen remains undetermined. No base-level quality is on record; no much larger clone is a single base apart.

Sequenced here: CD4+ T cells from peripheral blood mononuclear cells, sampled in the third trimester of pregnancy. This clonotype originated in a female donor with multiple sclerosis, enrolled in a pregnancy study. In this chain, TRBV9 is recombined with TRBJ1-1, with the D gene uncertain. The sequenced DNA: TGTGCCAGCAGCGTCGAACCTCTAGGTGACACTGAAGCTTTCTTT. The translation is CASSVEPLGDTEAFF.